This entry lists 17 T cell receptor beta chains sequenced from one sample in a study of blood T cell repertoires in COVID-19. Only in-frame clones appear in the TCRdb table, and some are missing; sequencing was by immunoSEQ multiplex PCR. In the table there are approximately 130,000 clones, less than 90% of which are singletons. Material: PBMCs or T cells enriched from blood (not recorded which). The receptor source for this set is a young man who had recovered from COVID-19.

The rearrangement links TRBV5-1 to TRBJ1-1; TRBD1 might be the D (6 bases). V was trimmed by 3 bases and J by 0 bases, leaving 18 bases between them. Germline assignment: CDR1 SGHRS and CDR2 YFSETQ. This CDR3 is 17 amino acids long. The CDR3 is CASSSPKAGAMNTEAFF. DNA of the CDR3: TGCGCCAGCAGCTCCCCAAAAGCAGGGGCCATGAACACTGAAGCTTTCTTT.

This chain uses TRBV10-3 with TRBJ1-4, with D possibly TRBD1 on 5 matching bases. Trimming stripped 3 bases from V and 3 bases from J, with 14 bases between. The germline gives CDR1 ENHRY, CDR2 SYGVKD. The CDR3 has 16 amino acids. For the CDR3, the DNA is TGTGCCATCAGTGAAGAGGTGGGGGGGGCTAATGAAAAACTGTTTTTT. Its protein is CAISEEVGGANEKLFF.

The chain couples TRBV29-1 to TRBJ2-3; maybe TRBD2 (6 bases). Trimming pared 1 base from V and 4 bases from J, leaving 12 bases between. The CDR3 sequence is 14 residues long. Looked up from germline, CDR1 is SQVTM and CDR2 is ANQGSEA. CDR3 amino acids: CSVEAQGGSDTQYF. CDR3 in DNA: TGCAGCGTTGAAGCCCAGGGAGGTTCAGATACGCAGTATTTT.

This chain links TRBV6-6 with TRBJ1-2, with D uncertain. The germline CDR1 and CDR2 sequences are MNHNY and SVGAGI (reference sequence). The V gene lost 3 bases and the J gene lost 1 base, with 6 bases spanning the gap. CDR3 length: 13 amino acids. CDR3 loop: CASSYAINYGYTF. The CDR3 bases are TGTGCCAGCAGTTATGCGATTAACTATGGCTACACCTTC.

This clone occurred a few times. The genes are TRBV7-6 and TRBJ1-3; possibly TRBD1 for D (5 bases). Germline V gives CDR1 SGHVS, CDR2 FNYEAQ. V lost 6 bases and J 4 bases, leaving 10 bases between the germline ends. The CDR3 covers 13 residues. The CDR3 sequence: CASSQGSGNTIYF. In nucleotides, the CDR3 is TGTGCCAGCAGTCAGGGATCGGGAAACACCATATATTTT.

CDR3 residues: CASSSAGKHQPQHF. The DNA for the CDR3 is TGTGCCAGCAGTTCTGCAGGGAAGCATCAGCCCCAGCATTTT. The rearrangement joins TRBV28 to TRBJ1-5; a weak D match, TRBD1 (5 bases). From germline, CDR1 is MDHEN and CDR2 SYDVKM. V lost 4 bases and J lost 5, with 12 bases in between. The CDR3 contains 14 residues.

This chain connects TRBV11-2 to TRBJ1-5; 7 nucleotides align to TRBD1. Unmatched junction bases numbered 3, after V lost 4 bases and J lost 0 bases. Germline V gene data show CDR1 as SGHAT and CDR2 as FQNNGV. This CDR3 has 15 amino acids. The CDR3 spells CASSSGTVSNQPQHF. As DNA, the CDR3 is TGTGCCAGCAGCTCTGGGACAGTTAGCAATCAGCCCCAGCATTTT.

V usage is TRBV19 and J usage is TRBJ2-1; 10 nucleotides align to TRBD2. The CDR3 is made up of 15 amino acids. Germline CDR1 and CDR2: LNHDA and SQIVND (reference sequence). After removal of 2 bases from V and 7 bases from J, the junction contained 5 bases not matched to a gene. The CDR3 region is CASSILAGGSNEQFF. CDR3 nucleotides: TGTGCCAGTAGTATATTAGCGGGAGGCAGTAATGAGCAGTTCTTC.

This chain connects TRBV5-1 to TRBJ1-2; 8 nucleotides match TRBD1. CDR3 length equals 15 residues. Germline lookup yields CDR1 SGHRS and CDR2 YFSETQ. Trimming took 1 base from V and 5 from J; bases not matched to a gene: 7. Here the CDR3 DNA reads TGCGCCAGCAGCTTGAGTCAGGGGGCAGGGTATGGCTACACCTTC. Its translation is CASSLSQGAGYGYTF.

V gene TRBV12-5 combines with J gene TRBJ2-7; 12 bases are a match to TRBD2. With 1 base clipped from V and 2 bases from J, the junction kept 0 bases outside the gene matches. The CDR3 is made up of 15 amino acids. The germline gives CDR1 LGHNT, CDR2 FRNRAP. The CDR3 nucleotides are TGTGCTAGTGGTTTGGGACTAGCGGGGGCCTACGAGCAGTACTTC. The encoded protein is CASGLGLAGAYEQYF.

The genes are TRBV4-1 and TRBJ2-7; 7 nucleotides line up with TRBD2. The CDR3 has 16 amino acids. Germline CDR1 is MGHRA and CDR2 is YSYEKL. J was trimmed by 6 bases and V by 4 bases; bases with no gene match: 15. The CDR3, as DNA: TGCGCCAGCAGCCCTAATCCTGGACTAGTTGGAGGCGAGCAGTACTTC. Its translation: CASSPNPGLVGGEQYF.

The gene calls are TRBV5-1 and TRBJ2-4, with a weak D call TRBD1 (6 bases). Trimming took off 0 bases at V and 8 bases at J, with 9 bases between the two ends. Per the germline V gene, CDR1 is SGHRS and CDR2 is YFSETQ. CDR3 size: 13 residues. As DNA, the CDR3 is TGCGCCAGCAGCTTGGACAGGGCGGACATTCAGTACTTC. It translates to CASSLDRADIQYF. Based on the CDR3 plus reference TRBV5-1 and TRBJ2-4, the full variable domain is KAGVTQTPRYLIKTRGQQVTLSCSPISGHRSVSWYQQTPGQGLQFLFEYFSETQRNKGNFPGRFSGRQFSNSRSEMNVSTLELGDSALYLCASSLDRADIQYFGAGTRLSVL.

V and J are TRBV14 and TRBJ2-2, with TRBD1 identical over 8 bases. The junction had 11 bases not matched to a gene; V was cut back by 3 bases and J by 5 bases. Germline V gene data show CDR1 as SGHDN and CDR2 as FVKESK. CDR3 length: 17 residues. CDR3 coding DNA: TGTGCCAGCAGCCACCCACTCCAGGGGGCTTGGACCGGGGAGCTGTTTTTT. It encodes CASSHPLQGAWTGELFF.

The chain recombines TRBV5-4 with TRBJ2-1, with 7 bases matching TRBD1. CDR3 length: 15 residues. Germline V lookup: CDR1 SGHNT, CDR2 YYREEE (reference sequence). CDR3 region: CAVKQGELAYNEQFF. The CDR3 DNA sequence: TGTGCAGTTAAGCAGGGGGAGTTAGCCTACAATGAGCAGTTCTTC.

The chain joins TRBV5-1 to TRBJ2-7, with TRBD2 identical over 10 bases. The CDR3 length is 15 residues. The ends lost 1 base at V and 5 bases at J; junction bases unmatched: 6. Germline lookup yields CDR1 SGHRS and CDR2 YFSETQ. The CDR3 DNA reads as TGCGCCAGCAGCTTGCCAGCGGGAGGGTACAACGAGCAGTACTTC. Its protein product is CASSLPAGGYNEQYF.

The rearrangement joins TRBV3-1 (or the pseudogene TRBV3-2) to TRBJ1-1, with TRBD1 matching 9 bases. The CDR3 extends over 16 amino acids. Trimming at V came to 5 bases and at J to 4 bases, leaving 11 bases not matched to a gene. Germline V lookup: CDR1 LGHDT, CDR2 YNNKEL (reference sequence). CDR3 bases: TGTGCCAGCAGCAAAAACAGGGGGCGCGGTATCACTGAAGCTTTCTTT. It translates to CASSKNRGRGITEAFF.

V is TRBV2 and J is TRBJ2-1; D gene uncertain. The CDR3 totals 11 residues. Germline values: CDR1 SNHLY, CDR2 FYNNEI. V was pared by 4 bases and J by 12 bases, with 10 bases between. CDR3: CASSVEQMQFF. The CDR3 nucleotides are TGTGCCAGCAGTGTGGAACAGATGCAGTTCTTC.